This TCR beta chain is drawn from a study of response to subunit inactivated influenza vaccine. This CDR3 has 16 amino acids. V lost 5 bases and J lost 5; bases outside the gene matches: 14. TCRdb recomputed calls from the RT-PCR reads with MiXCR, one row per CDR3 protein. Here the sample spans about 570,000 distinct CDR3 sequences, around 11% being singletons. This clonotype was recorded at least ten times. This sample also belongs to another study, concerning T cells expressing NK-cell markers. According to that study: 5'RACE template switching with UMIs produced the TCR beta cDNA. Sorted CD3+CD56+NKG2C+, CD3+CD56+NKG2C- and CD3+CD56-NKG2C+ T-cell subsets were beta-chain profiled. With an anti-gamma-delta TCR antibody, sorting in several experiments was kept to alpha-beta TCR T cells. Five or six donors showed dominant NKG2C+ clonotypes comprising about 1.0-8% of their CD8+ T cells. Four donors showed these clonotypes also leading the CD3+CD56-NKG2C+ fraction.

The sample here was PBMCs from blood, taken on the day of vaccination. The sequence was collected from a man between 45 and 60 years old who received an inactivated influenza vaccine. The chain links TRBV12-3 or TRBV12-4 to TRBJ1-2, with 7 bases identical to TRBD1. This CDR3 is CASSPSGGTAPYGYTF. DNA of the CDR3: TGTGCCAGCAGTCCATCCGGGGGGACAGCACCATATGGCTACACCTTC.